The text below deals with one T cell receptor (beta chain). This sample was taken from a study of T cell responses to AZD1222 COVID-19 vaccine. The data were produced by immunoSEQ multiplex PCR, yet TCRdb's version contains in-frame clones alone and is incomplete. The data hold some 140,000 clones, with approximately 95% observed a single time. V gave up 0 bases and J gave up 2 bases; unmatched junction bases: 4. Germline V lookup: CDR1 MNHEY, CDR2 SMNVEV (reference sequence). The length of the CDR3 is 15 residues. Pooling was applied to second doses at about 4 or about 12 weeks. The sample in question was peripheral blood, obtained 28 days after the second AZD1222 dose. The rearrangement uses TRBV27 and TRBJ2-7; 7 bases are shared with TRBD1. The receptor's source is an adult who received the AZD1222 COVID-19 vaccine. CDR3 in amino acids: CASSLSRTGTYEQYF. For the CDR3, the DNA is TGTGCCAGCAGTTTATCGAGGACAGGTACCTACGAGCAGTACTTC.